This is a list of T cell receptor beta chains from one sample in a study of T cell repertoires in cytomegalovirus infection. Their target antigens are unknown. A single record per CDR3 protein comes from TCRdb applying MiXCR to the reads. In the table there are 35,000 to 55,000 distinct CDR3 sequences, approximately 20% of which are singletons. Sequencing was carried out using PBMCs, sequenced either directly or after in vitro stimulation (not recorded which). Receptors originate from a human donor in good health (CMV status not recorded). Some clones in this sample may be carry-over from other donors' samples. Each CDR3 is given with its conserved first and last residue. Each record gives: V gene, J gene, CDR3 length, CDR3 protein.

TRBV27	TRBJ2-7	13	CASHSRGTYEQYF
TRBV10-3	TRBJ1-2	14	CAISQQGTYYGYTF
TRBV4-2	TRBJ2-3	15	CASSQGSSATDTQYF
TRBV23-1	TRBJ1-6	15	CASSPGQDHNSPLHF
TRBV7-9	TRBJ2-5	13	CASSIGGAETQYF
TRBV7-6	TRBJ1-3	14	CASRPMRSGNTIYF
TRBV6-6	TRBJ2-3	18	CASSYPPGLANRTDTQYF
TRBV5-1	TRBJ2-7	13	CASSLGQGGEQYF
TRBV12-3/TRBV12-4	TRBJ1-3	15	CASSFGGVSGNTIYF
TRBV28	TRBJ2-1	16	CASRDQGSAPYNEQFF
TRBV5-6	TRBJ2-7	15	CASSLLRLALYEQYF
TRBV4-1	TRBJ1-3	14	CAGSDGLSGNTIYF
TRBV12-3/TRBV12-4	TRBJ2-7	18	CASTPAGLAGPSSYEQYF
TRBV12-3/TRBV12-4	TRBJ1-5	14	CAIYGSRAIMPQHF
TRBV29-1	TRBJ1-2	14	CSVGRAWDNYGYTF
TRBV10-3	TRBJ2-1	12	CAISESGREQFF
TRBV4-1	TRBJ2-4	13	CASSLKEENIQYF
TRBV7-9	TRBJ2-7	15	CASSHRTSGSREQYF
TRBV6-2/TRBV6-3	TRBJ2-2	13	CASTGGVAGELFF
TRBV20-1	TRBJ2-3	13	CSERGVETDTQYF
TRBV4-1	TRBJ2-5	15	CASSQVAGGGETQYF
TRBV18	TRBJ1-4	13	CASSGVVAEKLFF
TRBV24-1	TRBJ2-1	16	CATSVRRRGDYNEQFF
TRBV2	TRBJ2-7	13	CASKGDRYYEQYF
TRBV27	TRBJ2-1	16	CSSSLPSGSGHNEQVF
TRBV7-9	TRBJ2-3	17	CASSPRGSGGAGDTQYF
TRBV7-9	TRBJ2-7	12	CASSLGGAEQYF
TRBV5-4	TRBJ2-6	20	CASSIHLGAEVLSGANVLTF
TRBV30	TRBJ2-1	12	CAWSVPGLAGHF
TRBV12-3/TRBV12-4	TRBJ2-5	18	CASSLTIGQGENQETQYF
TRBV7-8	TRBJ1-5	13	CASSLQENQPQHF
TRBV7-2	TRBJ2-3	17	CASSLLGLALRADTQYF
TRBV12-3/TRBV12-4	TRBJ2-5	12	CASSRGRETQYF
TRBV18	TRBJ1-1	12	CASSPDRQKAFF
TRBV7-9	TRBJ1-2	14	CASSLSTGSYGYTF